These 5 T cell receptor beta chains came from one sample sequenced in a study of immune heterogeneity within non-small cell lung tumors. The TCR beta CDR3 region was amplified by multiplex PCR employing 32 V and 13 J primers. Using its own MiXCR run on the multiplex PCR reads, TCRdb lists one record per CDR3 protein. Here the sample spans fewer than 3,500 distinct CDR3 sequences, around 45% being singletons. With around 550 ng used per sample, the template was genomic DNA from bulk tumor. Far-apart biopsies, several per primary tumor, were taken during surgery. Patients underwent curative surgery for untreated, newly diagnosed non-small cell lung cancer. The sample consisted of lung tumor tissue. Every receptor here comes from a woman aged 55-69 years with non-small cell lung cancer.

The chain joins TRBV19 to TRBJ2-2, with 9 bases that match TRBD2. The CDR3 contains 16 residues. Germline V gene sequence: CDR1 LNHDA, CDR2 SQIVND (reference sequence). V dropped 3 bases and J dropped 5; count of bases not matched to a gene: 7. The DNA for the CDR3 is TGTGCCAGTAGTATCTTTGCGGGAGGGCCGACCGGGGAGCTGTTTTTT. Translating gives CASSIFAGGPTGELFF.

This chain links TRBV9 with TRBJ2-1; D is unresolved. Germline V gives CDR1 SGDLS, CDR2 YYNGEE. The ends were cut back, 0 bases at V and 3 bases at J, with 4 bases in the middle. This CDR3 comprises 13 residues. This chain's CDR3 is CASSVEDYNEQFF. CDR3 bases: TGTGCCAGCAGCGTAGAAGACTACAATGAGCAGTTCTTC.

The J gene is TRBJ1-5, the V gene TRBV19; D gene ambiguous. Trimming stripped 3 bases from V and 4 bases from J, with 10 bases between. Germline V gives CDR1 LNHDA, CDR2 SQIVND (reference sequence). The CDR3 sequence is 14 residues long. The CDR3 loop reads CASSIYGLNQPQHF. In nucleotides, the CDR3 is TGTGCCAGTAGTATCTATGGTCTAAATCAGCCCCAGCATTTT.

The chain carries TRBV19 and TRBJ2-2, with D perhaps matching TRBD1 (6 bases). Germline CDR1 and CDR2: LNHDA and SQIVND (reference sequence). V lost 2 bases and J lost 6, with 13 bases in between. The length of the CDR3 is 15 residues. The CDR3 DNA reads TGTGCCAGTAGTATATCGTACAGGGCGGCCGGGGAGCTGTTTTTT. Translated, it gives CASSISYRAAGELFF.

The CDR3 nucleotides read TGTGCCAGTAGTATCCAGGGACTAGCGGGAAAAGAGACCCAGTACTTC. Translation gives CASSIQGLAGKETQYF. The genes are TRBV19 and TRBJ2-5; 13 bases agree with TRBD2. The CDR3 spans 16 residues. Trimming at V came to 3 bases and at J to 3 bases, leaving 4 bases not matched to a gene. Germline CDR1 LNHDA, CDR2 SQIVND (reference sequence).